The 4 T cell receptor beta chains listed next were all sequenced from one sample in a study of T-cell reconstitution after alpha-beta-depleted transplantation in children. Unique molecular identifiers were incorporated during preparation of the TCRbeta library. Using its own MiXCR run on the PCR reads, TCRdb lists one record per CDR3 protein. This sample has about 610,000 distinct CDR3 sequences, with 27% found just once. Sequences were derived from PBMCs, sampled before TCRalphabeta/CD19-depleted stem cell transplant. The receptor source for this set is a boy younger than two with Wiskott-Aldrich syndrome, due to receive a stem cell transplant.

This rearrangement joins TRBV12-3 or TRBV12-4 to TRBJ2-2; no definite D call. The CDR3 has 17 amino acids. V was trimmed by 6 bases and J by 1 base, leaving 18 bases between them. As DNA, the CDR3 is TGTGCCAGCAGCTCCTTAAAAAGTTTGGGGAACACCGGGGAGCTGTTTTTT. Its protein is CASSSLKSLGNTGELFF.

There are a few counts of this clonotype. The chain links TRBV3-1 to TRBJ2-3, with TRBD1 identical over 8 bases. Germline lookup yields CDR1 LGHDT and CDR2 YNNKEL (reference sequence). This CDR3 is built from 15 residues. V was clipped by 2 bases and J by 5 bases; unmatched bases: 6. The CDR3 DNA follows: TGTGCCAGCAGCCAACAGGGGGCTGAGGTAGATACGCAGTATTTT. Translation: CASSQQGAEVDTQYF.

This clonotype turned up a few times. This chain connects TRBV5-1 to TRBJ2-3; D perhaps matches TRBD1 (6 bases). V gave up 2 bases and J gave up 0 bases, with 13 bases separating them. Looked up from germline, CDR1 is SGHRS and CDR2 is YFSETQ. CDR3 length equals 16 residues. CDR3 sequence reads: CASSLYGQSSTDTQYF. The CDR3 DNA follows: TGCGCCAGCAGCTTATACGGACAGTCTAGCACAGATACGCAGTATTTT.

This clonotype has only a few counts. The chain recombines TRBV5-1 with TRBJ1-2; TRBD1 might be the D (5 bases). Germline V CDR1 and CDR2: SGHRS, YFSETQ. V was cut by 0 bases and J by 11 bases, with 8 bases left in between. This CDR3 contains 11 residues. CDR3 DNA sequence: TGCGCCAGCAGCTTGGAGGGGATTTACACCTTC. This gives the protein CASSLEGIYTF.